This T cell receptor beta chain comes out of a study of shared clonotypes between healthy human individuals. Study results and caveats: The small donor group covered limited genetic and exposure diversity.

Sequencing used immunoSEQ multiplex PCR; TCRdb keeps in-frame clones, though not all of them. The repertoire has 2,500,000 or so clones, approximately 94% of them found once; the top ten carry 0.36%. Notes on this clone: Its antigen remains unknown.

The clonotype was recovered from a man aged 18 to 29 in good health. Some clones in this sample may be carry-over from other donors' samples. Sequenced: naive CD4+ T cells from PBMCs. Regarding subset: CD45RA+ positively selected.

The chain's CDR3 is CASTPPGSYEQYF. In DNA, the CDR3 is TGTGCCAGCACCCCTCCGGGCTCGTACGAGCAGTACTTC. This chain links TRBV27 with TRBJ2-7; D gene ambiguous. The CDR3 contains 13 residues. From germline, CDR1 is MNHEY and CDR2 SMNVEV (reference sequence). V lost 7 bases to trimming and J lost 4 bases, with 14 bases between them.